This TCR beta chain was profiled in a study of control samples from healthy donors and cancer patients. Profiling relied on immunoSEQ multiplex PCR, and the TCRdb table lists in-frame clones only, not all of them. Here the sample spans 150,000 to 200,000 clones, around nine tenths being singletons. CDR3 size: 13 residues. In germline, CDR1 is MNHEY, CDR2 SVGEGT. V lost 6 bases and J 1 base, leaving 7 bases between the germline ends. The receptor was derived from a man aged 18 to 35 in good health. This chain uses TRBV6-2 or TRBV6-3 with TRBJ2-4; D not certain. The sequenced sample consisted of blood. The chain's CDR3 is CASSRSAKNIQYF. DNA of the CDR3: TGTGCCAGCAGCCGCTCTGCCAAAAACATTCAGTACTTC.